Below are 26 T cell receptor beta chains sequenced from a single sample in a study of blood T cells in healthy people across ages. The use of a sample-barcoded 5' primer and a J-beta primer mix characterized a second PCR of 7 to 11 cycles. Using its own MiXCR run on the 5' RACE reads, TCRdb lists one record per CDR3 protein. The table lists hundreds of thousands of distinct CDR3 sequences, less than 25% of them singletons. These same data were also listed under a study on T cells of mothers and their children.

Sequencing input: blood. The source of these receptors is a boy younger than 18 in good health.

This clonotype showed up just a few times. The chain employs TRBV5-8 and TRBJ1-2, with D perhaps TRBD1 (6 bases). Germline V CDR1 and CDR2: SGHTS, YDEGEE. V was trimmed by 4 bases and J by 3 bases, leaving 19 bases between them. This CDR3 is 16 amino acids long. The CDR3 sequence is CASSRRGTPVDYGYTF. In nucleotides, the CDR3 is TGTGCCAGCAGCCGTCGAGGGACACCCGTAGACTATGGCTACACCTTC.

The chain couples TRBV28 to TRBJ1-5; 7 positions match TRBD1. V lost 2 bases to trimming and J lost 4 bases; unmatched junction nucleotides: 2. The CDR3 extends over 14 amino acids. CDR1 and CDR2 (germline): MDHEN, SYDVKM. The CDR3 bases are TGTGCCAGCAGTTTAGAGACAGGGAATCAGCCCCAGCATTTT. Its protein is CASSLETGNQPQHF.

This clonotype was counted between two and nine times. The chain joins TRBV12-3 or TRBV12-4 to TRBJ1-1; TRBD1 is a possible D gene (5 bases). Trimming cost V 7 bases and J 6 bases, with 12 bases left between them. The CDR3 totals 12 residues. CDR3 sequence (DNA): TGTGCCAGCACCGAACCGGGGCCTGAAGCTTTCTTT. It is translated as CASTEPGPEAFF.

The chain joins TRBV12-3 or TRBV12-4 to TRBJ2-7, with D possibly being TRBD2 (6 bases). The CDR3 is 13 amino acids. The V end lost 3 bases, the J end lost 4 bases, and 10 bases lay between the germline ends. The CDR3 protein is CASSFDGGYEQYF. In DNA, the CDR3 is TGTGCCAGCAGTTTTGACGGGGGTTACGAGCAGTACTTC.

CDR3 in DNA: TGTGCCAGTAGTCTGGACAGGGATTCGCGATCACCCCTCCACTTT. This sequence encodes CASSLDRDSRSPLHF. The chain uses TRBV19 and TRBJ1-6; 8 bases agree with TRBD1. The CDR3 extends over 15 amino acids. Germline-derived CDR1 and CDR2 are LNHDA and SQIVND (reference sequence). After removal of 5 bases from V and 10 bases from J, the junction contained 10 bases not matched to a gene.

This clonotype appeared many times. The chain recombines TRBV7-9 with TRBJ2-7; D is uncertain. The CDR3 is 12 residues long. V lost 5 bases and J 1 base, leaving 6 bases between the germline ends. Looked up from germline, CDR1 is SEHNR and CDR2 is FQNEAQ (reference sequence). CDR3 nucleotides: TGTGCCAGCAGCCAAAGATCCTACGAGCAGTACTTC. Amino acids: CASSQRSYEQYF.

This clonotype was seen more than once but under ten times. V usage is TRBV28 and J usage is TRBJ2-7, with a weak D call TRBD2 (6 bases). The CDR3 has 16 amino acids. The germline CDR1 and CDR2 sequences are MDHEN and SYDVKM. V lost 4 bases to trimming and J lost 6 bases, with 22 bases between them. The CDR3 loop reads CASSWGWGEEGLEQYF. The CDR3 DNA sequence: TGTGCCAGCAGTTGGGGGTGGGGGGAAGAAGGGCTCGAGCAGTACTTC. Full variable domain (outside the CDR3, taken from reference TRBV28 and TRBJ2-7): DVKVTQSSRYLVKRTGEKVFLECVQDMDHENMFWYRQDPGLGLRLIYFSYDVKMKEKGDIPEGYSVSREKKERFSLILESASTNQTSMYLCASSWGWGEEGLEQYFGPGTRLTVT.

This clonotype turned up a few times. The rearrangement uses TRBV4-3 and TRBJ1-2, with D uncertain. Germline CDR1 LGHNA, CDR2 YSLEER. V gave up 0 bases and J gave up 3 bases, with 14 bases separating them. The CDR3 spans 16 residues. The CDR3 bases are TGCGCCAGCAGCCAAGACCGCAGCACTGCTTACTATGGCTACACCTTC. It specifies CASSQDRSTAYYGYTF.

The table lists this clonotype with a few counts. The J gene is TRBJ2-5, the V gene TRBV7-2; 10 bases line up with TRBD2. Losses at the gene ends were 8 bases for V and 6 bases for J; bases not matched to a gene: 9. This CDR3 spans 14 amino acids. Germline CDR1 is SGHTA and CDR2 is FQGNSA. This CDR3 is CASAEAGGGKTQYF. In DNA, the CDR3 is TGTGCCAGCGCCGAAGCGGGAGGGGGAAAGACCCAGTACTTC.

The chain combines TRBV19 with TRBJ2-1, with TRBD2 matching over 14 bases. Per germline, CDR1 LNHDA and CDR2 SQIVND (reference sequence). V trimming: 6 bases; J trimming: 6 bases; junction bases outside the gene matches: 4. The CDR3 sequence is 15 residues long. The CDR3 DNA is TGTGCCAGTAGCCGACTAGCGGGGGGGATCAATGAGCAGTTCTTC. It translates to CASSRLAGGINEQFF.

The genes are TRBV20-1 and TRBJ2-3; D is possibly TRBD2 (5 bases). Trimming stripped 0 bases from V and 5 bases from J, with 6 bases between. This CDR3 spans 12 amino acids. The germline CDR1 and CDR2 sequences are DFQATT and SNEGSKA (reference sequence). CDR3 amino acids: CSAREGRDTQYF. CDR3 bases: TGCAGTGCTAGAGAGGGGAGAGATACGCAGTATTTT.

This clonotype was observed a few times. The rearrangement uses TRBV4-3 and TRBJ1-4; D remains unclear. Per germline, CDR1 LGHNA and CDR2 YSLEER. The CDR3 runs 13 residues. Deletions cut 0 bases from V and 7 bases from J, with 6 bases between. CDR3 region: CASSQELGEKLFF. The DNA of the CDR3 is TGCGCCAGCAGCCAAGAATTGGGTGAAAAACTGTTTTTT.

CDR3 loop: CASSHTRSNYGYTF. The CDR3 DNA is TGTGCCAGCAGCCATACGCGGAGCAACTATGGCTACACCTTC. The chain carries TRBV7-2 and TRBJ1-2; D is unresolved. V was pared by 5 bases and J by 2 bases, with 12 bases between. The germline gives CDR1 SGHTA, CDR2 FQGNSA. The CDR3 totals 14 residues. The full variable domain, rest sourced from reference TRBV7-2 and TRBJ1-2, is GAGVSQSPSNKVTEKGKDVELRCDPISGHTALYWYRQSLGQGLEFLIYFQGNSAPDKSGLPSDRFSAERTGGSVSTLTIQRTQQEDSAVYLCASSHTRSNYGYTFGSGTRLTVV.

V gene TRBV5-1 combines with J gene TRBJ1-4, with D tentatively TRBD1 (5 bases). This CDR3 region has 18 residues. Trimming took off 4 bases at V and 0 bases at J, with 19 bases between the two ends. Germline V gene lookup returns CDR1 SGHRS and CDR2 YFSETQ. This chain's CDR3 is CASSPRGWGHPTNEKLFF. The CDR3 DNA is TGCGCCAGCAGCCCTAGAGGATGGGGCCATCCAACTAATGAAAAACTGTTTTTT.

The sample holds many counts of this clonotype. This chain connects TRBV29-1 to TRBJ1-4; D call uncertain. The CDR3 is made up of 14 amino acids. In germline, CDR1 is SQVTM, CDR2 ANQGSEA. V was clipped by 1 base and J by 4 bases, with 10 bases between them. The CDR3 region is CSVEGSGSNEKLFF. The CDR3 nucleotides read TGCAGCGTTGAAGGGTCGGGGAGTAATGAAAAACTGTTTTTT.

This chain joins TRBV6-1 and TRBJ2-2; D could derive from TRBD1 or TRBD2 (5 bases each). Trimming took 5 bases from V and 3 from J, leaving 16 bases between them. The CDR3 is 16 amino acids. CDR1 and CDR2 from the germline V gene are MNHNS and SASEGT. The DNA of the CDR3 is TGTGCCAGCAGTCTCTTGGGGGACGGGTACACCGGGGAGCTGTTTTTT. This gives the protein CASSLLGDGYTGELFF.

V and J are TRBV5-1 and TRBJ2-1, with TRBD2 matching over 8 bases. The germline V gene has CDR1 SGHRS and CDR2 YFSETQ. The V and J ends lost 2 bases and 5 bases, in that order; junction bases with no gene match: 3. This CDR3 is built from 14 residues. The CDR3 nucleotides are TGCGCCAGCAGCTTCGGCGGGGGGAACAATGAGCAGTTCTTC. Translating it yields CASSFGGGNNEQFF.

This clonotype occurred a few times. The chain uses TRBV27 and TRBJ2-1; 11 positions agree with TRBD2. The junction had 13 bases not matched to a gene; V was cut back by 1 base and J by 2 bases. The CDR3 spans 20 residues. Germline V gene sequence: CDR1 MNHEY, CDR2 SMNVEV (reference sequence). In DNA form, the CDR3 reads TGTGCCAGCAGTTTATACCCGACTAGCGGGGCCCCGAGGCCCTACAATGAGCAGTTCTTC. Its protein product is CASSLYPTSGAPRPYNEQFF.

In this sample, this clonotype turned up a few times. V and J are TRBV11-2 and TRBJ2-3, with D possibly TRBD2 on 5 matching bases. The CDR3 has 16 amino acids. Germline values: CDR1 SGHAT, CDR2 FQNNGV. Between the trimmed V and J ends, which lost 4 bases and 1 base, there was a span of 15 bases. This chain's CDR3 is CASSSMGAYGTDTQYF. The CDR3 nucleotides are TGTGCCAGCAGCTCGATGGGAGCCTACGGCACAGATACGCAGTATTTT. Full variable domain (outside the CDR3, taken from reference TRBV11-2 and TRBJ2-3): EAGVAQSPRYKIIEKRQSVAFWCNPISGHATLYWYQQILGQGPKLLIQFQNNGVVDDSQLPKDRFSAERLKGVDSTLKIQPAKLEDSAVYLCASSSMGAYGTDTQYFGPGTRLTVL.

This clonotype showed up just a few times. V gene TRBV29-1 combines with J gene TRBJ2-1; D call uncertain. Germline loops: CDR1 SQVTM, CDR2 ANQGSEA. The CDR3 is 12 amino acids. Trimming cost V 0 bases and J 9 bases, with 9 bases left between them. The CDR3 DNA is TGCAGCGTTGAAGACCTAGAGGTTGAGCAGTTCTTC. This encodes CSVEDLEVEQFF.

This clonotype was recorded a few times. The chain is built from TRBV6-1 and TRBJ2-3, with 9 bases identical to TRBD2. J was trimmed by 4 bases and V by 1 base; bases with no gene match: 3. The CDR3 is made up of 15 amino acids. Germline values: CDR1 MNHNS, CDR2 SASEGT. The CDR3 region is CASSEGTSVADTQYF. CDR3 sequence (DNA): TGTGCCAGCAGTGAAGGGACTAGCGTTGCAGATACGCAGTATTTT.

This clonotype was counted a few times. The chain has TRBV7-9 and TRBJ2-5; D ambiguous. Germline V gives CDR1 SEHNR, CDR2 FQNEAQ (reference sequence). Trimming removed 5 bases at V and 2 bases at J, with 15 bases between. The CDR3 is 15 amino acids. The CDR3 DNA sequence: TGTGCCAGCAGCCCTTGGACGGCGGAACAAGAGACCCAGTACTTC. As protein: CASSPWTAEQETQYF.

This clonotype was detected once. This clone may be a read error of a much larger clone one base away. This chain uses TRBV4-3 with TRBJ2-7; weak D call: TRBD2 (6 bases). CDR3 length equals 13 residues. The V gene's germline CDR1 is LGHNA and CDR2 YSLEER. Written as DNA, the CDR3 is TGCGCCAGCAGCCCTAGCGTCTCCTACGAGCGGTACTTC. Its protein is CASSPSVSYERYF.

V is TRBV12-3 or TRBV12-4 and J is TRBJ2-3; 8 bases align to TRBD2. This CDR3 region has 17 residues. The V and J ends lost 6 bases and 7 bases, in that order; junction bases with no gene match: 18. The DNA of the CDR3 is TGTGCCAGCAGCCCCCCGCCGCCGGGACTAGACTATAATACGCAGTATTTT. Its translation: CASSPPPPGLDYNTQYF.

The chain combines TRBV5-5 with TRBJ2-7; D not certain. V gave up 2 bases and J gave up 0 bases, with 12 bases separating them. This CDR3 is built from 15 residues. CDR1 is SGHKS and CDR2 is YYEKEE in the germline V gene (reference sequence). The DNA of the CDR3 is TGTGCCAGCAGCTTAGGTCTTACAAGCTCCTACGAGCAGTACTTC. Translating it yields CASSLGLTSSYEQYF.

This clonotype has more than one count but fewer than ten. The chain joins TRBV28 to TRBJ2-5; weak D call: TRBD2 (6 bases). The V gene lost 6 bases and the J gene lost 7 bases, with 12 bases spanning the gap. Germline lookup yields CDR1 MDHEN and CDR2 SYDVKM. The CDR3 sequence is 12 residues long. The CDR3 bases are TGTGCCAGCAGGAGTCTCGGGAGGACCCAGTACTTC. Protein product: CASRSLGRTQYF.